The clone carrying this T cell receptor (beta chain) has ten or more counts. Its antigen remains unknown. A J-beta primer mix and a sample-barcoded 5' primer were used in a second PCR of roughly 6 to 11 cycles. Carrying 12 random nucleotides, a template-switch adaptor labeled each individual cDNA molecule. TCRdb called the 5' RACE reads again in MiXCR, with one record for every CDR3 protein. The table includes about 1.8 million distinct CDR3 sequences, about 50% detected once. This entry is derived from a study of blood T cells in healthy people across ages. Overall study context: Researchers report that template switching captured about one barcoded beta molecule per two T cells.

Germline lookup yields CDR1 SGHTA and CDR2 FQGNSA. This CDR3 spans 14 amino acids. V lost 5 bases to trimming and J lost 0 bases; unmatched junction nucleotides: 3. Study-level findings and limits: The study regarded diversity estimates from one million T cells as underestimates.

The sequenced sample was blood. The chain has TRBV7-2 and TRBJ2-7; TRBD1 aligns across 8 bases. This receptor was identified in a woman aged 40 to 50 in good health. The CDR3 protein is CASSIGQGSYEQYF. The CDR3 nucleotides are TGTGCCAGCAGCATAGGACAGGGCTCCTACGAGCAGTACTTC.